The entry that follows covers one TCR beta chain sequence. This clonotype ranks as medium-sized (0.01 to 0.1%) by frequency alone, as no count is recorded. The antigen it recognizes is unknown. For every CD8+ T cell subset, 300,000 cells were flow-sorted straight into RLT lysis buffer, and each subset was sorted in triplicate. Naive CD8+ T cells were defined stringently as CD45RO-CCR7+CD27+CD95- to exclude memory contaminants. Standard density gradient centrifugation was used to isolate peripheral blood mononuclear cells from buffy coats. A FACSAria III was used to flow-sort naive CD8+ T cells into CXCR3-negative and CXCR3-positive populations. An RNeasy Mini Kit was used to extract total RNA from the sorted cells. The germline V gene provides CDR1 SGHTA and CDR2 FQGNSA. The CDR3, from cysteine to phenylalanine, totals 13 residues. No DNA was logged. These data belong to a study of CXCR3-negative and CXCR3-positive naive CD8 T cells (dated by TCRdb to the late 2010s). About the full investigation: In total, approximately 140 million TRB reads were obtained, which works out to roughly 1.5 +/- 0.3 million reads per library. The diversity and physicochemical repertoire analyses included roughly ten donors pooled from two independent experiments. TRBV-TRBJ cluster analysis included naive subsets from about 5 donors and memory cells from 3 donors.

The full study reports these points: Comparably high repertoire diversity was found in both naive subsets, whereas much lower repertoire diversity was found in memory CD8+ T cells. Naive CXCR3-negative and CXCR3-positive cells from the same donor showed similar TRBV-TRBJ usage, whereas memory cells showed distinct patterns. Surface CD5, linked to self-reactivity in mice, was comparable between naive subsets; TCR interaction strength was therefore also inferred from TRB CDR3 physicochemical properties. CXCR3 expression partially decreased after cryopreservation, so most assays used freshly isolated PBMCs. TRB CDR3s from CXCR3-positive naive cells showed higher hydrophobicity (lower Kidera factor 4), lower energy, and higher strength and volume indices than CXCR3-negative naive cells.

This sample was sequenced with a NextSeq 550. The Human TCR Profiling Kit (MiLaboratory) was used to make UMI-labeled 5' RACE TRB cDNA libraries. cDNA synthesis used the entire amount of extracted RNA, and PCR amplification then used the entire amount of cDNA produced. Libraries were prepared in parallel with an identical number of PCR cycles. As for the original processing: With a requirement of at least two reads per UMI, MIGEC and MiXCR extracted about 57,000 +/- 9,900 unique UMI-labeled TRB cDNA molecules per library. On average, each library contained about 40,000 +/- 10,000 functional in-frame TRB CDR3 nucleotide clonotypes without stop codons. Diversity metrics, including normalized Shannon-Wiener and Chao1, were computed in VDJtools after downsampling to 5000 UMI-labeled TRB molecules per sample. VDJtools was used to calculate clonotype-size-weighted physicochemical properties of the central five CDR3 residues, namely interaction energy, strength, volume and Kidera factor 4. The reads were reprocessed in TCRdb, with one entry per CDR3 protein sequence and no accompanying DNA. The V and J calls follow TCRdb's processing rather than the paper's. The sample has approximately 5,700 distinct CDR3 sequences on record. The leading ten clones occupy 1.5% to 2.5% of the sample.

Sequencing was done on a sample of naive CXCR3+ CD8+ T cells from blood. Read against the paper, the sample's cell subset or site label means: CD45RO-CCR7+CD27+CD95- naive CD8+ T cells expressing CXCR3 (TNR3+). The TCR comes from a human donor in good health. Some clones in this sample may be carry-over from other donors' samples. The rearranged segments are TRBV7-2 and TRBJ1-6. The CDR3 amino acid sequence is: CASSPGSDSPLHF. The reference TRBV7-2 and TRBJ1-6 proteins fill in what lies around the CDR3, so the full variable domain reads GAGVSQSPSNKVTEKGKDVELRCDPISGHTALYWYRQSLGQGLEFLIYFQGNSAPDKSGLPSDRFSAERTGGSVSTLTIQRTQQEDSAVYLCASSPGSDSPLHFGNGTRLTVT.